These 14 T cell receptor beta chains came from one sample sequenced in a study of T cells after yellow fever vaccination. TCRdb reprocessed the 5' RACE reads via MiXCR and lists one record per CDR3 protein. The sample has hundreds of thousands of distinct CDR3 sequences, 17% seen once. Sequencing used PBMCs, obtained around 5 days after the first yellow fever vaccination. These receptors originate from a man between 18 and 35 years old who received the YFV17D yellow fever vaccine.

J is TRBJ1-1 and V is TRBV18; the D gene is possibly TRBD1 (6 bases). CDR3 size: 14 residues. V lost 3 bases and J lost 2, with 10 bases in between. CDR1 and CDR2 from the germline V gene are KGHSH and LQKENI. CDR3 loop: CASSPTDSNTEAFF. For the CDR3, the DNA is TGTGCCAGCTCACCGACGGACAGCAACACTGAAGCTTTCTTT. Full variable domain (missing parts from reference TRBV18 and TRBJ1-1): NAGVMQNPRHLVRRRGQEARLRCSPMKGHSHVYWYRQLPEEGLKFMVYLQKENIIDESGMPKERFSAEFPKEGPSILRIQQVVRGDSAAYFCASSPTDSNTEAFFGQGTRLTVV.

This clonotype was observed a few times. CDR3 bases: TGCAGTGCTAGAGATCACCTAGCGGCTAACACAGATACGCAGTATTTT. This gives the protein CSARDHLAANTDTQYF. J is TRBJ2-3 and V is TRBV20-1; 7 bases align to TRBD2. Germline trimming cut 0 bases from V and 2 bases from J; bases unmatched to any gene: 8. The CDR3 has 16 amino acids. Per the germline V gene, CDR1 is DFQATT and CDR2 is SNEGSKA (reference sequence).

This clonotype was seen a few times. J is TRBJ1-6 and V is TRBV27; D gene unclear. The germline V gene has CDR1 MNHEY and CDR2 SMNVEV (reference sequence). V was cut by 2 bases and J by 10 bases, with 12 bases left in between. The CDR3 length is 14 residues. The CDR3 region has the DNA TGTGCCAGCAGTTTACCGGGATCATGGTCACCCCTCCACTTT. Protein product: CASSLPGSWSPLHF.

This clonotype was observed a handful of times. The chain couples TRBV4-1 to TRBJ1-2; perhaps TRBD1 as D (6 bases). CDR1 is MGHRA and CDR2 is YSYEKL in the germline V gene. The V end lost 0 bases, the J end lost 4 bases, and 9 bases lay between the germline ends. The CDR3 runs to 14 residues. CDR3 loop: CASSQETGTYGYTF. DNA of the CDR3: TGCGCCAGCAGCCAAGAAACAGGGACCTATGGCTACACCTTC.

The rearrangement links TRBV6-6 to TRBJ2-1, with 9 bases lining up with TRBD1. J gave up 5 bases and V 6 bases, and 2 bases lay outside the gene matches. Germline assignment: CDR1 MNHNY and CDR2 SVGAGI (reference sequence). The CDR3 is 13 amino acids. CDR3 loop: CASRWDRDNEQFF. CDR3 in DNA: TGTGCCAGCAGATGGGACAGGGACAATGAGCAGTTCTTC.

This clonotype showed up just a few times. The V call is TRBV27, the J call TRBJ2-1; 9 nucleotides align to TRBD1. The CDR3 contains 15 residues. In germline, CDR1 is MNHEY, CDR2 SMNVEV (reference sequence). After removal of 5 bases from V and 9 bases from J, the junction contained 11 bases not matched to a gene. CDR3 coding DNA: TGTGCCAGCAGTAACACAGGGGGCGCGTTTAGTGAGCAGTTCTTC. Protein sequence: CASSNTGGAFSEQFF.

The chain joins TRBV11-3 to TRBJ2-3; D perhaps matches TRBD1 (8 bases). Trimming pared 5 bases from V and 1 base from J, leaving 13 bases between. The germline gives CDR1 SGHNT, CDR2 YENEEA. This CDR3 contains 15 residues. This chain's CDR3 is CASSRTGRGTDTQYF. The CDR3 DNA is TGTGCCAGCAGCCGGACAGGGAGGGGCACAGATACGCAGTATTTT.

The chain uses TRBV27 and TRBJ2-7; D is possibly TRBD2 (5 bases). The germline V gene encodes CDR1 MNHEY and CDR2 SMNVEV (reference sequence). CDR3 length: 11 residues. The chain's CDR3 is CATTSGYEQYF. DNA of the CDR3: TGTGCTACCACCAGCGGATACGAGCAGTACTTC.

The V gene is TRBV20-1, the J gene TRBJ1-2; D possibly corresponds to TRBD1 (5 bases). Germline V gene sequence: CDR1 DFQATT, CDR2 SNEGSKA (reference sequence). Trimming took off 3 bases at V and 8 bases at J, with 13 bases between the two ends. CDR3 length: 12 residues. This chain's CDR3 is CSASVRAEGYTF. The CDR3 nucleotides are TGCAGTGCTAGCGTCAGGGCGGAGGGCTACACCTTC.

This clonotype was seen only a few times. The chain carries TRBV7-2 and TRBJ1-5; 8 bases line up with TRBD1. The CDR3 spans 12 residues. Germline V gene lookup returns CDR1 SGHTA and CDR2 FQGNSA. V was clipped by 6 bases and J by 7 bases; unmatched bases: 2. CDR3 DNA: TGTGCCAGCAGTGACAGGGGCCAGCCCCAGCATTTT. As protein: CASSDRGQPQHF.

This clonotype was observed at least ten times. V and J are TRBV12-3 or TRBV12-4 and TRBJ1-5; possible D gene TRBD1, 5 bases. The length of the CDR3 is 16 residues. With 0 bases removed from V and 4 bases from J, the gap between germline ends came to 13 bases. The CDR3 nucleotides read TGTGCCAGCAGTTTAGCCACTGGGGCGGGGAATCAGCCCCAGCATTTT. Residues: CASSLATGAGNQPQHF.

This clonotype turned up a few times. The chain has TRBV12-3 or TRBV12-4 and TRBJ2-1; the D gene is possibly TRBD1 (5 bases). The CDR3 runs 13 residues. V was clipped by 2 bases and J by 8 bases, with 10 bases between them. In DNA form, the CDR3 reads TGTGCCAGCAGTTTACAGGGTGTGGATGAGCAGTTCTTC. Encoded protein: CASSLQGVDEQFF.

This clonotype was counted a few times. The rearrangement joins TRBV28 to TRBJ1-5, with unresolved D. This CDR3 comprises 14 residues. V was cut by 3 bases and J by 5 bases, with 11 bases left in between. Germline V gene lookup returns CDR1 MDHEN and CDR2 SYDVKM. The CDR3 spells CASSFPVGHQPQHF. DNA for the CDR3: TGTGCCAGCAGTTTCCCCGTCGGGCATCAGCCCCAGCATTTT.

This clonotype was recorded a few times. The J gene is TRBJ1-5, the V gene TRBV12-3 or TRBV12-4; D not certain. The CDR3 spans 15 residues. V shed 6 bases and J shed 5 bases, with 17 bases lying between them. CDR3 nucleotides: TGTGCCAGCAGCGGGGTAGCGGGTTCTTATCAGCCCCAGCATTTT. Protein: CASSGVAGSYQPQHF.